This passage covers 29 T cell receptor beta chains from one sample sequenced in a study of T cell changes during pregnancy in multiple sclerosis. The assay was immunoSEQ multiplex PCR, and TCRdb's table has in-frame clones only and misses some. The sample records more than 65,000 clones, 90% to 95% being singletons. The source material was peripheral blood, sampled in the second trimester of pregnancy. Receptor source: a female donor with multiple sclerosis, enrolled in a pregnancy study.

The rearrangement joins TRBV19 to TRBJ2-7; D uncertain. Trimming removed 6 bases at V and 4 bases at J, with 10 bases between. CDR1 is LNHDA and CDR2 is SQIVND in the germline V gene (reference sequence). The CDR3 has 12 residues. CDR3 protein: CASSHSLYEQYF. CDR3 nucleotide sequence: TGTGCCAGTAGCCACTCCTTGTACGAGCAGTACTTC.

CDR3 region: CAISEPGLHLTGELFF. CDR3 coding DNA: TGTGCCATCAGTGAGCCGGGACTTCACCTCACCGGGGAGCTGTTTTTT. V is TRBV10-3 and J is TRBJ2-2; D may be TRBD2 (6 bases). Trimming took 2 bases from V and 4 from J, leaving 14 bases between them. Germline CDR1 ENHRY, CDR2 SYGVKD. CDR3 size: 16 residues.

V gene TRBV11-1 combines with J gene TRBJ2-5; 13 bases map to TRBD2. CDR1 and CDR2 from the germline V gene are SGHAT and FQDESV (reference sequence). V shed 1 base and J 0 bases; nucleotides not matched to a gene: 8. The CDR3 is 19 residues long. DNA for the CDR3: TGTGCCAGCAGCTTAGTCGCGCGGACTAGCGGGAGAGACCAAGAGACCCAGTACTTC. It codes for CASSLVARTSGRDQETQYF.

This chain connects TRBV2 to TRBJ2-7; maybe TRBD2 (5 bases). The V end lost 10 bases, the J end lost 4 bases, and 11 bases lay between the germline ends. This CDR3 comprises 11 residues. Germline values: CDR1 SNHLY, CDR2 FYNNEI. The CDR3 is CATQGGYEQYF. As DNA, the CDR3 is TGTGCCACCCAAGGCGGGTACGAGCAGTACTTC.

This rearrangement joins TRBV4-1 to TRBJ2-7, with 9 bases fitting TRBD2. Germline lookup yields CDR1 MGHRA and CDR2 YSYEKL. The CDR3 runs to 15 residues. V lost 4 bases and J lost 4; bases outside the gene matches: 8. CDR3 DNA: TGCGCCAGCAGCCCTACCCCTAGCGGGACGTACGAGCAGTACTTC. This translates into CASSPTPSGTYEQYF.

The DNA for the CDR3 is TGTGCCACCAGCCGCAGCCCAATGACAGGGTCAGTGGCCCAGCATTTT. Translation gives CATSRSPMTGSVAQHF. J is TRBJ1-5 and V is TRBV15, with 7 bases matching TRBD1. Looked up from germline, CDR1 is LNHNV and CDR2 is YYDKDF (reference sequence). The CDR3 extends over 16 amino acids. The V segment lost 5 bases and the J segment 11 bases; nucleotides outside the gene matches: 18.

The chain carries TRBV9 and TRBJ1-2; 8 bases map to TRBD1. Trimming cost V 0 bases and J 6 bases; bases outside gene matches: 10. Germline CDR1 SGDLS, CDR2 YYNGEE. This CDR3 contains 16 residues. The CDR3 DNA reads as TGTGCCAGCAGCGTAGGGGCAGGGGGCACCCAGGATGGCTACACCTTC. Translated: CASSVGAGGTQDGYTF. The full variable domain, its missing parts supplied by reference TRBV9 and TRBJ1-2, is DSGVTQTPKHLITATGQRVTLRCSPRSGDLSVYWYQQSLDQGLQFLIQYYNGEERAKGNILERFSAQQFPDLHSELNLSSLELGDSALYFCASSVGAGGTQDGYTFGSGTRLTVV.

This clone has only one observation. The genes are TRBV2 and TRBJ2-7; maybe TRBD1 (5 bases). Germline CDR1 is SNHLY and CDR2 is FYNNEI. Trimming cost V 6 bases and J 6 bases, with 18 bases left between them. The CDR3 contains 14 residues. The CDR3 loop reads CASSWTTHLGEQYF. CDR3 in DNA: TGTGCCAGCAGCTGGACAACCCATTTGGGCGAGCAGTACTTC. Filled out from reference TRBV2 and TRBJ2-7, the complete variable domain reads EPEVTQTPSHQVTQMGQEVILRCVPISNHLYFYWYRQILGQKVEFLVSFYNNEISEKSEIFDDQFSVERPDGSNFTLKIRSTKLEDSAMYFCASSWTTHLGEQYFGPGTRLTVT.

The rearrangement joins TRBV27 to TRBJ2-3; D is unresolved. Trimming removed 3 bases at V and 2 bases at J, with 6 bases between. Germline V lookup: CDR1 MNHEY, CDR2 SMNVEV (reference sequence). The CDR3 sequence is 13 residues long. The DNA of the CDR3 is TGTGCCAGCAGTTTTAGAGCCACAGATACGCAGTATTTT. Translating it yields CASSFRATDTQYF.

The chain couples TRBV28 to TRBJ1-2; D unresolved. The V and J ends lost 7 bases and 1 base respectively, with 7 bases between them. There are 12 residues in the CDR3. Germline V gene lookup returns CDR1 MDHEN and CDR2 SYDVKM. The CDR3 DNA follows: TGTGCCAGCACCCAGGATAACTATGGCTACACCTTC. This codes for CASTQDNYGYTF.

The rearrangement joins TRBV27 to TRBJ2-7; possibly TRBD1 for D (6 bases). This CDR3 is built from 13 residues. The V and J ends lost 4 bases and 8 bases respectively, with 15 bases between them. Germline values: CDR1 MNHEY, CDR2 SMNVEV (reference sequence). As DNA, the CDR3 is TGTGCCAGCAGTTGGCTCTCAGGGGAAAAGCAGTACTTC. Encoded protein: CASSWLSGEKQYF.

The chain combines TRBV2 with TRBJ2-6; D is undetermined. The germline gives CDR1 SNHLY, CDR2 FYNNEI. There are 14 residues in the CDR3. V was cut by 5 bases and J by 2 bases, with 7 bases left in between. In DNA, the CDR3 is TGTGCCAGCAGTCAGGCAACTGGGGCCAACGTCCTGACTTTC. Encoded protein: CASSQATGANVLTF. The full variable domain, in which reference TRBV2 and TRBJ2-6 provide the parts outside the CDR3, is EPEVTQTPSHQVTQMGQEVILRCVPISNHLYFYWYRQILGQKVEFLVSFYNNEISEKSEIFDDQFSVERPDGSNFTLKIRSTKLEDSAMYFCASSQATGANVLTFGAGSRLTVL.

This clone was seen a single time. The rearrangement uses TRBV12-2 and TRBJ1-1; whether TRBD1, the table's D call, matches the DNA was not checked. TRBV12-2 is listed as a pseudogene. This CDR3 spans 14 amino acids. CDR3 sequence: CAQADRGFDTEAFF. CDR3 in DNA: TGTGCTCAAGCAGACAGGGGTTTCGACACTGAAGCTTTCTTT.

This clone has only one observation. This rearrangement joins TRBV7-6 to TRBJ1-1, with D possibly TRBD1 on 6 matching bases. This CDR3 comprises 18 residues. V gave up 2 bases and J gave up 4 bases, with 23 bases separating them. Germline-derived CDR1 and CDR2 are SGHVS and FNYEAQ. The CDR3 DNA is TGTGCCAGCAGCTTATTTGTGGTGAACAGGGTTTGGGGCACTGAAGCTTTCTTT. It is translated as CASSLFVVNRVWGTEAFF.

The rearrangement uses TRBV27 and TRBJ2-7; D perhaps matches TRBD2 (6 bases). Germline V gives CDR1 MNHEY, CDR2 SMNVEV (reference sequence). With 5 bases removed from V and 6 bases from J, the gap between germline ends came to 23 bases. The CDR3 loop spans 16 amino acids. In nucleotides, the CDR3 is TGTGCCAGCAGTCTGGGCGTGACGGGAGTTGGTCGCGAGCAGTACTTC. Its protein product is CASSLGVTGVGREQYF.

This chain joins TRBV5-1 and TRBJ2-5; TRBD1 might be the D (6 bases). Trimming shortened V by 4 bases and J by 4 bases, and 17 bases separated the two germline ends. Germline loops: CDR1 SGHRS, CDR2 YFSETQ. CDR3 length: 15 amino acids. The CDR3 DNA reads as TGCGCCAGCAGCCGCGCGAGGGGGTCGGGAGAGACCCAGTACTTC. Protein product: CASSRARGSGETQYF.

The V call is TRBV27, the J call TRBJ2-4; maybe TRBD1 (6 bases). V was trimmed by 8 bases and J by 1 base, leaving 21 bases between them. Germline values: CDR1 MNHEY, CDR2 SMNVEV (reference sequence). The CDR3 contains 17 residues. CDR3 residues: CASGSTLQGGAKNIQYF. The CDR3 bases are TGTGCCAGCGGATCCACACTACAGGGTGGGGCCAAAAACATTCAGTACTTC.

V is TRBV7-2 and J is TRBJ2-7; 16 nucleotides match TRBD2. This CDR3 is built from 16 residues. The J segment lost 5 bases and the V segment lost 4 bases, leaving 5 bases of the junction unmatched. The germline V gene has CDR1 SGHTA and CDR2 FQGNSA. DNA for the CDR3: TGTGCCAGCAGCTCCGGGACTAGCGGGAGGGCCAACGAGCAGTACTTC. Translating it yields CASSSGTSGRANEQYF.

The rearrangement uses TRBV27 and TRBJ1-1, with 8 positions matching TRBD1. Germline V lookup: CDR1 MNHEY, CDR2 SMNVEV (reference sequence). The CDR3 loop spans 14 amino acids. J gave up 6 bases and V 5 bases, and 8 bases lay outside the gene matches. The CDR3 DNA is TGTGCCAGCAGTCCGTGGGACAGGTACGCTGAAGCTTTCTTT. As protein: CASSPWDRYAEAFF.

Here the CDR3 reads CASSLFSGHTEAFF. The CDR3 DNA reads TGTGCCAGCAGTTTATTTTCAGGGCACACTGAAGCTTTCTTT. The chain is built from TRBV27 and TRBJ1-1, with D possibly matching TRBD1 (5 bases). The V gene lost 1 base and the J gene lost 3 bases, with 9 bases spanning the gap. The CDR3 runs to 14 residues. Germline V CDR1 and CDR2: MNHEY, SMNVEV (reference sequence).

J is TRBJ1-1 and V is TRBV6-1; D gene ambiguous. Germline loops: CDR1 MNHNS, CDR2 SASEGT. The CDR3 consists of 15 residues. V was cut by 6 bases and J by 1 base, with 15 bases left in between. The CDR3 region has the DNA TGTGCCAGCAGATCCCGCATAGAATGGAACACTGAAGCTTTCTTT. Encoded protein: CASRSRIEWNTEAFF.

V gene TRBV25-1 combines with J gene TRBJ2-7; D ambiguous. The V and J ends lost 3 bases and 6 bases respectively, with 12 bases between them. The CDR3 contains 13 residues. Germline V gene lookup returns CDR1 MGHDK and CDR2 SYGVNS. For the CDR3, the DNA is TGTGCCAGCAGTGACCGCGTGACTCGCGAGCAGTACTTC. It is translated as CASSDRVTREQYF.

The J gene is TRBJ2-1, the V gene TRBV27, with 7 bases lining up with TRBD1. Germline lookup yields CDR1 MNHEY and CDR2 SMNVEV (reference sequence). The CDR3 runs 17 residues. Trimming cost V 5 bases and J 0 bases; bases outside gene matches: 10. CDR3 bases: TGTGCCAGCAGTACCCAACAGGGGCCCAGCTCCTACAATGAGCAGTTCTTC. Protein: CASSTQQGPSSYNEQFF.

Of note for this clone: The junction departs from the called germline gene at one end, perhaps through a read error. The genes are TRBV4-2 and TRBJ2-2; weak D call: TRBD2 (5 bases). There are 13 residues in the CDR3. Germline V gene lookup returns CDR1 LGHNA and CDR2 YNFKEQ. CDR3 residues: CASTQRESGELFF. The DNA for the CDR3 is TGTGCCAGCACCCAAAGGGAGTCCGGGGAGCTGTTTTTT.

V gene TRBV7-2 combines with J gene TRBJ2-1; 7 positions match TRBD2. The CDR3 runs to 19 residues. From germline, CDR1 is SGHTA and CDR2 FQGNSA. V was pared by 1 base and J by 2 bases, with 14 bases of the junction left unmatched. The CDR3 spells CASSLVGYSAGTTYNEQFF. CDR3 bases: TGTGCCAGCAGCTTAGTAGGGTACTCAGCGGGGACGACCTACAATGAGCAGTTCTTC.

This clone appeared a single time. V and J are TRBV7-2 and TRBJ1-1; maybe TRBD1 (5 bases). The CDR3 loop spans 14 amino acids. Germline lookup yields CDR1 SGHTA and CDR2 FQGNSA. V lost 1 base to trimming and J lost 1 base, with 7 bases between them. The CDR3 DNA follows: TGTGCCAGCAGCTTAGGGACAAAGAACACTGAAGCTTTCTTT. It is translated as CASSLGTKNTEAFF. Full variable domain (outside the CDR3, taken from reference TRBV7-2 and TRBJ1-1): GAGVSQSPSNKVTEKGKDVELRCDPISGHTALYWYRQSLGQGLEFLIYFQGNSAPDKSGLPSDRFSAERTGGSVSTLTIQRTQQEDSAVYLCASSLGTKNTEAFFGQGTRLTVV.

The chain carries TRBV18 and TRBJ1-1; D is perhaps TRBD1 (5 bases). There are 15 residues in the CDR3. The V gene's germline CDR1 is KGHSH and CDR2 LQKENI. V was shortened by 1 base and J by 1 base, with 10 bases between the two germline ends. The CDR3 is CASSPQSQGNTEAFF. CDR3 nucleotide sequence: TGTGCCAGCTCACCACAGTCTCAGGGGAACACTGAAGCTTTCTTT.

The chain carries TRBV5-6 and TRBJ2-3; TRBD1 aligns across 7 bases. CDR1 and CDR2 (germline): SGHDT, YYEEEE. CDR3 length equals 14 residues. J gave up 4 bases and V 2 bases, and 4 bases lay outside the gene matches. The CDR3 DNA reads TGTGCCAGCAGCTTACAGGGGTGGCCAGATACGCAGTATTTT. Residues: CASSLQGWPDTQYF.

V usage is TRBV4-1 and J usage is TRBJ2-5; the D is unclear. The tail of the sequence fits TRBJ2-7 better, so the J call may be wrong. CDR3 length: 13 amino acids. CDR1 and CDR2 (germline): MGHRA, YSYEKL. The CDR3 nucleotides read TGCGCCAGCAGCCAAGGTGTCGGGTACGAGCAGTACTTC. Amino acids: CASSQGVGYEQYF.